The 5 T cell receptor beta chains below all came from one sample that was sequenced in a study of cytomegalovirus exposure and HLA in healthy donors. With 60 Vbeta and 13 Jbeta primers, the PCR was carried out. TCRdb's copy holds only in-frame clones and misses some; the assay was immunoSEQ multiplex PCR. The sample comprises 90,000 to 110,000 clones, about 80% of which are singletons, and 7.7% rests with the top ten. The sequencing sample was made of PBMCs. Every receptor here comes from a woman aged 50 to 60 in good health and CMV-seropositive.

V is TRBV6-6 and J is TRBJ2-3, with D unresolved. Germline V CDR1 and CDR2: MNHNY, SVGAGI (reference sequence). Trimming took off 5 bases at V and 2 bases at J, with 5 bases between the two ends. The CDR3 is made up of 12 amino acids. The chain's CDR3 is CASSDTTDTQYF. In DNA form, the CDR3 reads TGTGCCAGCAGTGACACCACAGATACGCAGTATTTT.

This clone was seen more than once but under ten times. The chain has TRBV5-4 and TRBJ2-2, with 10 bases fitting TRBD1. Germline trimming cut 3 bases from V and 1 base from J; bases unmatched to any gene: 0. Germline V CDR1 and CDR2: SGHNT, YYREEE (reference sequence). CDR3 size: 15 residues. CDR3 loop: CASSWDRGNTGELFF. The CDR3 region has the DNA TGTGCCAGCAGCTGGGACAGGGGGAACACCGGGGAGCTGTTTTTT.

Here the CDR3 reads CASSPDREMNTEAFF. DNA for the CDR3: TGTGCCAGTAGTCCAGACAGGGAGATGAACACTGAAGCTTTCTTT. The rearrangement links TRBV19 to TRBJ1-1; the match to TRBD1 covers 7 bases. Germline V gives CDR1 LNHDA, CDR2 SQIVND (reference sequence). The CDR3 length is 15 residues. The ends lost 5 bases at V and 0 bases at J; junction bases unmatched: 6.

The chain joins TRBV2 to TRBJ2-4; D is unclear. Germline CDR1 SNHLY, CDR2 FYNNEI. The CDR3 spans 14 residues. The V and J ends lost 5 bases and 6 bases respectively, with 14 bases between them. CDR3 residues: CASSPDFSGNIQYF. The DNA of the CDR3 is TGTGCCAGCAGTCCAGACTTCTCCGGAAACATTCAGTACTTC. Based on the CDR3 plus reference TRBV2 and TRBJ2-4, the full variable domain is EPEVTQTPSHQVTQMGQEVILRCVPISNHLYFYWYRQILGQKVEFLVSFYNNEISEKSEIFDDQFSVERPDGSNFTLKIRSTKLEDSAMYFCASSPDFSGNIQYFGAGTRLSVL.

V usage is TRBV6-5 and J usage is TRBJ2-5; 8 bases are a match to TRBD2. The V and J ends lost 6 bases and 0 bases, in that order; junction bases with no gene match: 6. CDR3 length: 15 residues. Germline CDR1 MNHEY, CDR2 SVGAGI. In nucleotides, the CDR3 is TGTGCCAGCAGCCCGAGTAGCGGGGACCAAGAGACCCAGTACTTC. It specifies CASSPSSGDQETQYF.